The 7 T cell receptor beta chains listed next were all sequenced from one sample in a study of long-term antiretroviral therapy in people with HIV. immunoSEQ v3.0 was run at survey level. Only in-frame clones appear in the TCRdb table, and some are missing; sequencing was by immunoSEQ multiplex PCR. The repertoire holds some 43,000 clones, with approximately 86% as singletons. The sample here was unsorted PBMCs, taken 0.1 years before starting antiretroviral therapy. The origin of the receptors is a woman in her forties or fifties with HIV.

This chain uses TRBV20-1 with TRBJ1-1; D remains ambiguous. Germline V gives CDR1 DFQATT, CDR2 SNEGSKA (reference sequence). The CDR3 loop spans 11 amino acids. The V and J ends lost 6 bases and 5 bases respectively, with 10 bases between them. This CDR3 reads CSAPQETEAFF. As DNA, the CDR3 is TGCAGTGCGCCGCAGGAGACTGAAGCTTTCTTT.

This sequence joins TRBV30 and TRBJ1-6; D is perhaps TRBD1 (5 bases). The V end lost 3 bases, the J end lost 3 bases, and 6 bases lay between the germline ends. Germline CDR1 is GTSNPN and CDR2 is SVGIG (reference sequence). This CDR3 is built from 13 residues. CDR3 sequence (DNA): TGTGCCTGGAGGGGGCTCTATAATTCACCCCTCCACTTT. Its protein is CAWRGLYNSPLHF. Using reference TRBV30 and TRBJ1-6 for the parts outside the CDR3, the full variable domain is SQTIHQWPATLVQPVGSPLSLECTVEGTSNPNLYWYRQAAGRGLQLLFYSVGIGQISSEVPQNLSASRPQDRQFILSSKKLLLSDSGFYLCAWRGLYNSPLHFGNGTRLTVT.

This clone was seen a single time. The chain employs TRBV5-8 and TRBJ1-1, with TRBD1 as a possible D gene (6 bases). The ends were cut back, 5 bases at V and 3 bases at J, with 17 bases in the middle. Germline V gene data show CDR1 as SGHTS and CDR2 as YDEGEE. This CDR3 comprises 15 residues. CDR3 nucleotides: TGTGCCAGCAGACCGTGGCAGGGGTGGGACACTGAAGCTTTCTTT. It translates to CASRPWQGWDTEAFF.

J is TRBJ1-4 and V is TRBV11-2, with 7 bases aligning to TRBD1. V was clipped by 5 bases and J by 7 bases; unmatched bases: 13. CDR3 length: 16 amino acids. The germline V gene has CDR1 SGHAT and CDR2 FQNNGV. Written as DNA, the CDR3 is TGTGCCAGCAGCCGTACCACAGGGGAGAAGGGTGAAAAACTGTTTTTT. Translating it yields CASSRTTGEKGEKLFF.

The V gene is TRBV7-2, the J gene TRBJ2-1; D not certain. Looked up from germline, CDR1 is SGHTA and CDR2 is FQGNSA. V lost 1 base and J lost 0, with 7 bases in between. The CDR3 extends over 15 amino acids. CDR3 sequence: CASSLVLSSYNEQFF. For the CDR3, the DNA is TGTGCCAGCAGCTTAGTGCTGAGCTCCTACAATGAGCAGTTCTTC. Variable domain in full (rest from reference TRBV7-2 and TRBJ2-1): GAGVSQSPSNKVTEKGKDVELRCDPISGHTALYWYRQSLGQGLEFLIYFQGNSAPDKSGLPSDRFSAERTGGSVSTLTIQRTQQEDSAVYLCASSLVLSSYNEQFFGPGTRLTVL.

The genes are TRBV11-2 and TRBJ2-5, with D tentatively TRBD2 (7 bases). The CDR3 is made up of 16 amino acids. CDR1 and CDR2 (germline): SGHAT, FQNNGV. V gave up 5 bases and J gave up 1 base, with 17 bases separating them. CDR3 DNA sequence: TGTGCCAGCAGCGTTGGGCCTGCGGGGGCCCAAGAGACCCAGTACTTC. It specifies CASSVGPAGAQETQYF.

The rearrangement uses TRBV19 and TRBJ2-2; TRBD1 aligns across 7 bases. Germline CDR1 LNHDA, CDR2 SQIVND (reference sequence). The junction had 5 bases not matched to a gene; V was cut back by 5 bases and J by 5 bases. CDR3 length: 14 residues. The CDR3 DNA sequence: TGTGCCAGTAGTGTGGCAGGGGGAACCGGGGAGCTGTTTTTT. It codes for CASSVAGGTGELFF.